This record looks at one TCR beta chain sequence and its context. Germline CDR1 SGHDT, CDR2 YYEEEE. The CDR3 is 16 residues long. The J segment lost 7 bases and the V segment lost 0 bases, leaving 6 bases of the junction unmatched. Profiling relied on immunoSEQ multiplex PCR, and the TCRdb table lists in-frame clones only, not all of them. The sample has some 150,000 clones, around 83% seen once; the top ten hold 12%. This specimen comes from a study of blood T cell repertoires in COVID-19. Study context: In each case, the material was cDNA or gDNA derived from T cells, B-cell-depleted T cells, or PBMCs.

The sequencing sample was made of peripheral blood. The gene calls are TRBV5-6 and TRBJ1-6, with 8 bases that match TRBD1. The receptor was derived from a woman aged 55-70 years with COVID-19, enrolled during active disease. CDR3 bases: TGTGCCAGCAGCTTGGTCGACAGGGGAAGAAATTCACCCCTCCACTTT. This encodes CASSLVDRGRNSPLHF. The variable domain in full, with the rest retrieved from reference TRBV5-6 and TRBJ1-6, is DAGVTQSPTHLIKTRGQQVTLRCSPKSGHDTVSWYQQALGQGPQFIFQYYEEEERQRGNFPDRFSGHQFPNYSSELNVNALLLGDSALYLCASSLVDRGRNSPLHFGNGTRLTVT.